This T cell receptor beta chain was recovered during a study of T cells after somatic rescue of genetic block. The sample holds a few counts of this clone. Sequencing was performed with immunoSEQ multiplex PCR; in TCRdb, only in-frame clones are kept and a portion is missing. The data contain about 67,000 clones, around 92% of them singletons. CDR1 is LNHDA and CDR2 is SQIVND in the germline V gene (reference sequence). Trimming cost V 7 bases and J 2 bases; bases outside gene matches: 8. The CDR3 loop spans 15 amino acids. The sequence was obtained from a man between 40 and 49 years old. The sample taken for sequencing was peripheral blood mononuclear cells (PBMCs). The V call is TRBV19, the J call TRBJ1-1, with TRBD1 identical over 9 bases. The CDR3: CASTQQGAVNTEAFF. CDR3 sequence (DNA): TGTGCCAGTACACAACAGGGGGCGGTAAACACTGAAGCTTTCTTT. Drawing the rest from reference TRBV19 and TRBJ1-1, the complete variable domain is DGGITQSPKYLFRKEGQNVTLSCEQNLNHDAMYWYRQDPGQGLRLIYYSQIVNDFQKGDIAEGYSVSREKKESFPLTVTSAQKNPTAFYLCASTQQGAVNTEAFFGQGTRLTVV.